Listed here are 21 T cell receptor beta chains from one sample, sequenced in a study of OX40 agonist ivuxolimab in advanced cancers. Sequencing used immunoSEQ multiplex PCR; TCRdb keeps in-frame clones, though not all of them. The repertoire holds about 32,000 clones, about 83% seen once, with about 32% in the top ten. The sample in question was CD4+ or CD8+ T cells sorted from blood, obtained in a trial of the OX40 agonist ivuxolimab. These receptor sequences come from an adult with an advanced solid tumor such as melanoma, head and neck, liver or kidney cancer.

This chain connects TRBV19 to TRBJ2-1; D gene uncertain. Looked up from germline, CDR1 is LNHDA and CDR2 is SQIVND (reference sequence). Between the trimmed V and J ends, which lost 10 bases and 0 bases, there was a span of 10 bases. The CDR3 sequence is 13 residues long. The CDR3 nucleotides are TGTGCCACAACAGAGAGCTCCTACAATGAGCAGTTCTTC. It translates to CATTESSYNEQFF.

This rearrangement joins TRBV14 to TRBJ2-1; D remains unclear. With 4 bases removed from V and 7 bases from J, the gap between germline ends came to 8 bases. From germline, CDR1 is SGHDN and CDR2 FVKESK. The CDR3 covers 12 residues. CDR3 in amino acids: CASSLLRNEQFF. DNA for the CDR3: TGTGCCAGCAGCCTTTTAAGGAATGAGCAGTTCTTC.

This chain links TRBV2 with TRBJ1-1, with no clear D. The V and J ends lost 7 bases and 6 bases respectively, with 6 bases between them. The germline CDR1 and CDR2 sequences are SNHLY and FYNNEI. The CDR3 loop spans 10 amino acids. This CDR3 reads CASTYPEAFF. The CDR3 coding sequence is TGTGCCAGCACTTACCCTGAAGCTTTCTTT.

This clone has only a few counts. The V and J genes are TRBV5-4 and TRBJ1-1; weak D call: TRBD1 (6 bases). V was cut by 6 bases and J by 0 bases, with 15 bases left in between. Germline V gives CDR1 SGHNT, CDR2 YYREEE (reference sequence). This CDR3 is 15 amino acids long. The chain's CDR3 is CASTAGDFMNTEAFF. DNA for the CDR3: TGTGCCAGCACCGCAGGGGATTTCATGAACACTGAAGCTTTCTTT.

The chain links TRBV7-9 to TRBJ2-1, with a possible D match to TRBD2 (6 bases). CDR3 length equals 15 residues. The V end lost 6 bases, the J end lost 1 base, and 13 bases lay between the germline ends. In germline, CDR1 is SEHNR, CDR2 FQNEAQ (reference sequence). Here the CDR3 DNA reads TGTGCCAGCAGGGCACTGGGGGGTTCCTACAATGAGCAGTTCTTC. Its translation: CASRALGGSYNEQFF. The variable domain in full, with the rest retrieved from reference TRBV7-9 and TRBJ2-1, is DTGVSQNPRHKITKRGQNVTFRCDPISEHNRLYWYRQTLGQGPEFLTYFQNEAQLEKSRLLSDRFSAERPKGSFSTLEIQRTEQGDSAMYLCASRALGGSYNEQFFGPGTRLTVL.

This sequence joins TRBV9 and TRBJ2-1, with D maybe TRBD2 (6 bases). This CDR3 contains 16 residues. Trimming took off 4 bases at V and 0 bases at J, with 14 bases between the two ends. Germline V gives CDR1 SGDLS, CDR2 YYNGEE. The CDR3 reads CASSPGTSLSYNEQFF. The CDR3 DNA follows: TGTGCCAGCAGCCCGGGGACTTCCCTCTCCTACAATGAGCAGTTCTTC.

This rearrangement joins TRBV16 to TRBJ1-6; D is perhaps TRBD1 (5 bases). Looked up from germline, CDR1 is KGHSY and CDR2 is FQNENV. V shed 3 bases and J shed 2 bases, with 14 bases lying between them. The CDR3 runs to 17 residues. Here the CDR3 reads CASSQWDPSPYNSPLHF. The CDR3 nucleotides read TGTGCCAGCAGCCAGTGGGACCCTTCGCCCTATAATTCACCCCTCCACTTT.

The V and J genes are TRBV7-9 and TRBJ2-7; TRBD1 matches at 11 bases. The CDR3 sequence is 16 residues long. In germline, CDR1 is SEHNR, CDR2 FQNEAQ (reference sequence). J lost 6 bases, V lost 4 bases, and 11 bases had no gene match. CDR3 amino acids: CASSSHDSGQGAEQYF. The CDR3 nucleotides read TGTGCCAGCAGCTCCCACGACTCAGGACAGGGGGCCGAGCAGTACTTC.

CDR3 DNA sequence: TGTGCCAGCAGTTTAATCCCTATGGACAGGGGAAAACAAGAGACCCAGTACTTC. Its protein is CASSLIPMDRGKQETQYF. The chain joins TRBV27 to TRBJ2-5; 9 nucleotides match TRBD1. The J segment lost 2 bases and the V segment lost 2 bases, leaving 12 bases of the junction unmatched. The length of the CDR3 is 18 residues. The germline V gene has CDR1 MNHEY and CDR2 SMNVEV (reference sequence).

The chain combines TRBV29-1 with TRBJ2-2, with TRBD2 matching 15 bases. Germline V gene lookup returns CDR1 SQVTM and CDR2 ANQGSEA. The CDR3 loop spans 17 amino acids. With V trimmed by 7 bases and J by 7 bases, 13 bases remained unmatched. CDR3: CSAQGLAGGTADGELFF. Written as DNA, the CDR3 is TGCAGCGCCCAAGGACTAGCGGGAGGGACAGCCGACGGGGAGCTGTTTTTT.

V is TRBV6-5 and J is TRBJ2-1, with D perhaps TRBD1 (5 bases). V was cut by 3 bases and J by 7 bases, with 16 bases left in between. The CDR3 consists of 15 residues. In germline, CDR1 is MNHEY, CDR2 SVGAGI. In DNA, the CDR3 is TGTGCCAGCAGTTATCGGCAGGGTCTCCCAAATGAGCAGTTCTTC. This translates into CASSYRQGLPNEQFF.

This clone counts as medium-sized. The chain uses TRBV7-9 and TRBJ2-5; possibly TRBD1 for D (6 bases). The CDR3 contains 17 residues. The germline V gene has CDR1 SEHNR and CDR2 FQNEAQ (reference sequence). With 4 bases removed from V and 5 bases from J, the gap between germline ends came to 23 bases. The CDR3 coding sequence is TGTGCCAGCAGCTCTCGAGACCGGGACACAAGGGTGGAGACCCAGTACTTC. This gives the protein CASSSRDRDTRVETQYF.

This rearrangement joins TRBV5-5 to TRBJ1-5; tentatively, D is TRBD1 (5 bases). Germline V lookup: CDR1 SGHKS, CDR2 YYEKEE (reference sequence). This CDR3 spans 15 amino acids. Between the trimmed V and J ends, which lost 0 bases and 7 bases, there was a span of 14 bases. CDR3 sequence reads: CASSLAGGVAQPQHF. CDR3 DNA: TGTGCCAGCAGCTTGGCTGGGGGAGTTGCCCAGCCCCAGCATTTT. The variable domain in full, with the rest retrieved from reference TRBV5-5 and TRBJ1-5, is DAGVTQSPTHLIKTRGQQVTLRCSPISGHKSVSWYQQVLGQGPQFIFQYYEKEERGRGNFPDRFSARQFPNYSSELNVNALLLGDSALYLCASSLAGGVAQPQHFGDGTRLSIL.

In its sample, this clone was seen once. The chain links TRBV29-1 to TRBJ2-7; D not resolved. The V end was cut by 4 bases, the J end by 0 bases, with 10 bases between. Germline loops: CDR1 SQVTM, CDR2 ANQGSEA. This CDR3 region has 13 residues. The CDR3 sequence: CSVGPISSYEQYF. Written as DNA, the CDR3 is TGCAGCGTTGGGCCTATCAGCTCCTACGAGCAGTACTTC.

The rearrangement joins TRBV9 to TRBJ2-1, with D unclear. CDR1 and CDR2 from the germline V gene are SGDLS and YYNGEE. V was cut by 2 bases and J by 14 bases, with 17 bases left in between. The CDR3 contains 13 residues. CDR3: CASSVDTDRKEFF. In DNA form, the CDR3 reads TGTGCCAGCAGCGTTGACACTGATCGGAAGGAGTTCTTC.

The chain has TRBV28 and TRBJ2-4; D call uncertain. Germline CDR1 MDHEN, CDR2 SYDVKM. The CDR3 sequence is 15 residues long. V lost 5 bases, J lost 0 bases, and 11 bases lay in between. CDR3 in DNA: TGTGCCAGCAGTGCCCTAGGGCTAGCCAAAAACATTCAGTACTTC. Translating gives CASSALGLAKNIQYF.

The chain uses TRBV11-2 and TRBJ2-7, with TRBD2 matching over 10 bases. CDR3 size: 15 residues. CDR1 is SGHAT and CDR2 is FQNNGV in the germline V gene. With V trimmed by 5 bases and J by 1 base, 5 bases remained unmatched. This CDR3 is CASSPSGSRSYEQYF. The CDR3 DNA is TGTGCCAGCAGCCCTAGCGGGAGTAGATCCTACGAGCAGTACTTC.

This clone was counted only a few times. V gene TRBV25-1 combines with J gene TRBJ2-2, with 7 bases matching TRBD1. Germline V gene data show CDR1 as MGHDK and CDR2 as SYGVNS. V shed 8 bases, J shed 3 bases, and the junction held 9 bases outside the gene matches. The CDR3 length is 15 residues. CDR3 coding DNA: TGTGCCAGCGGATCCGGGACAGCTGACACCGGGGAGCTGTTTTTT. Translated: CASGSGTADTGELFF.

This clone was found once. The CDR3 here is CASSERAGGAYEQYF. CDR3 DNA sequence: TGCGCCAGCAGTGAAAGGGCGGGAGGGGCCTACGAGCAGTACTTC. The V and J genes are TRBV10-2 and TRBJ2-7; 9 positions agree with TRBD2. Looked up from germline, CDR1 is WSHSY and CDR2 is SAAADI. The CDR3 is made up of 15 amino acids. Trimming took 3 bases from V and 2 from J; bases not matched to a gene: 5.

The chain employs TRBV6-5 and TRBJ2-1; D might be TRBD2 (5 bases). The CDR3 extends over 15 amino acids. Trimming removed 4 bases from V and 4 bases from J, with 14 bases in between. CDR1 MNHEY and CDR2 SVGAGI come from the germline V gene. The CDR3 region has the DNA TGTGCCAGCAGTTGGACTTCCCCGGAATACAATGAGCAGTTCTTC. Protein sequence: CASSWTSPEYNEQFF.

This clone occurred once. J is TRBJ2-1 and V is TRBV9, with D tentatively TRBD2 (5 bases). V was shortened by 3 bases and J by 7 bases, with 8 bases between the two germline ends. Germline values: CDR1 SGDLS, CDR2 YYNGEE. The CDR3 consists of 12 residues. The CDR3 region has the DNA TGTGCCAGCAGCGGACGGAGGAATGAGCAGTTCTTC. Encoded protein: CASSGRRNEQFF. The variable domain in full, completed from reference TRBV9 and TRBJ2-1, reads DSGVTQTPKHLITATGQRVTLRCSPRSGDLSVYWYQQSLDQGLQFLIQYYNGEERAKGNILERFSAQQFPDLHSELNLSSLELGDSALYFCASSGRRNEQFFGPGTRLTVL.